This T cell receptor beta chain originates from a study of T cells after yellow fever vaccination (dated by TCRdb to about 2019). Broadly, across the study: Libraries from fractions with low cell numbers were prepared with the SMART-Seq v4 Ultra Low Input RNA kit. Two healthy male donors made up the cohort, one aged 18 to 29 years and the other aged 30 to 40 years. Blood samples were taken at several timepoints before and after primary and secondary immunization, and bulk PBMC replicates and cell subsets were isolated. To track T-cell clones before and after primary and booster YFV17D yellow fever vaccination, bulk TCR alpha and beta repertoires were sequenced longitudinally. The full study reports these points: Most clones expanded after primary vaccination (roughly 96% of CD4 and 70% to 90% of CD8) were re-detected after the booster, suggesting that broad memory maintenance occurred. The secondary T-cell response was weaker than the primary response but faster, peaking on day 5 instead of day 15. Only a couple of donors were included in the study, so the extent to which the findings can be generalized is limited. A small fraction of clonotypes showed up in both the CD4 and CD8 compartments, probably as a result of convergent recombination. Computational filtering was needed because FACS-sorted repertoires could contain abundant contaminating clonotypes from the bulk population.

The treatment or condition tag for this specimen amounts to: live attenuated yellow fever vaccine strain. Two biological replicates of bulk PBMCs were collected at each blood-draw timepoint. PBMCs were isolated from peripheral blood using a standard Ficoll-Paque protocol. TriZol was used to extract RNA from bulk PBMCs, CD4 and CD8 fractions, and dextramer-positive and dextramer-negative fractions. Sequenced on an Illumina NovaSeq 6000. TCR cDNA was made using 5'RACE template switching, a step that added a universal primer site and unique molecular identifiers. cDNA synthesis was primed from both the TCR alpha and TCR beta constant segments. Two PCR steps were used to amplify libraries, with sample barcodes and sequencing adapters being added in the second step. Sequencing of the libraries was done on either Illumina HiSeq 2500 (2x100 bp) or NovaSeq (2x150 bp). Turning to the authors' computational methods: MIGEC was used to demultiplex reads and collapse the reads into UMI consensus sequences, and MiXCR was used for V(D)J alignment. Vaccine-responding clonotypes were defined with edgeR using replicate PBMC samples, requiring FDR below 0.01 and a log2 fold change above 5 up to day 15. Each bulk clonotype received a CD4 or CD8 identity based on whether the sequenced CD4 or CD8 repertoire contained that clonotype at higher abundance. TCRdb itself trimmed the public reads at Q25 with fastp, ran MiXCR and retained productive beta chains. Records with the same CDR3 protein are collapsed into one entry carrying the most frequent genes and DNA. TCRdb assigned the V and J calls; the authors' analysis was not used. For this sample there are around 300,000 distinct CDR3 sequences; roughly 4.3% appear just once. Clones ranked in the top ten supply approximately 25% of the sample.

CDR1 is given as SEHNR and CDR2 as FQNEAQ, both from the germline V gene (reference sequence). Trimming costs V 6 bases and J 7 bases, and their ends lie 15 bases apart. Spanning cysteine to phenylalanine, the CDR3 consists of 14 amino acids. Only the CDR3 portion is preserved as DNA: 42 bases, with reading frame beginning at the first base. This clonotype was picked up many times. Its cognate antigen has yet to be identified. No qualities accompany the bases; no much larger clone lies one base away. This sequence uses TRBV7-9 and TRBJ1-4; TRBD1 could be the D gene, as 5 bases match. Specimen: PBMCs, collected 5 days after the yellow fever booster vaccination. This TCR was recovered from a man between 18 and 35 years old who received the YFV17D yellow fever vaccine. The sequenced DNA: TGTGCCAGCAGACCAAACCCAGGGAGTGAAAAACTGTTTTTT. Translated, this gives CASRPNPGSEKLFF.